One sample yielded the 9 T cell receptor beta chains listed below, sequenced in a study of identical twins. TCRdb re-called the 5' RACE reads through MiXCR, storing one row per CDR3 protein. The sample carries some 320,000 distinct CDR3 sequences, roughly an eighth recorded once. This sample also appeared in a second study, on yellow fever vaccine responses in identical twins.

The specimen sequenced was CD8+ T cells sorted from blood. The receptors derive from a woman aged 18-35 years in good health.

The V gene is TRBV4-1, the J gene TRBJ2-3; possibly TRBD1 for D (6 bases). V lost 2 bases, J lost 0 bases, and 6 bases lay in between. Per the germline V gene, CDR1 is MGHRA and CDR2 is YSYEKL. CDR3 length: 14 amino acids. The CDR3 DNA sequence: TGCGCCAGCAGCCAACAGGGGAGCACAGATACGCAGTATTTT. The encoded protein is CASSQQGSTDTQYF.

The CDR3 DNA reads TGTGCCAGCAGTTACGTAGGGGCAGACGAAGCTTTCTTT. Protein sequence: CASSYVGADEAFF. The genes are TRBV6-6 and TRBJ1-1; a weak D match, TRBD1 (5 bases). The V end lost 2 bases, the J end lost 8 bases, and 12 bases lay between the germline ends. The CDR3 has 13 residues. CDR1 is MNHNY, CDR2 SVGAGI, per germline (reference sequence).

Ten or more counts support this clonotype. The rearrangement uses TRBV12-3 or TRBV12-4 and TRBJ2-7; weak D call: TRBD2 (5 bases). V was clipped by 1 base and J by 3 bases, with 13 bases between them. This CDR3 region has 15 residues. CDR3 sequence reads: CASSLGEGSLYEQYF. DNA for the CDR3: TGTGCCAGCAGTTTAGGTGAGGGCAGTCTCTACGAGCAGTACTTC.

The chain joins TRBV14 to TRBJ1-2, with D maybe TRBD1 (6 bases). V was trimmed by 1 base and J by 0 bases, leaving 9 bases between them. The CDR3 runs 15 residues. Germline V gene lookup returns CDR1 SGHDN and CDR2 FVKESK. CDR3 region: CASSQGRGPNYGYTF. As DNA, the CDR3 is TGTGCCAGCAGCCAAGGCAGGGGCCCTAACTATGGCTACACCTTC.

The CDR3 loop is CASRNPNQPQHF. CDR3 coding DNA: TGTGCCAGCAGAAATCCCAATCAGCCCCAGCATTTT. The chain is built from TRBV27 and TRBJ1-5; D not resolved. From germline, CDR1 is MNHEY and CDR2 SMNVEV (reference sequence). V shed 6 bases and J shed 3 bases, with 6 bases lying between them. This CDR3 has 12 residues.

The chain links TRBV4-1 to TRBJ1-6, with TRBD1 matching over 8 bases. After removal of 5 bases from V and 5 bases from J, the junction contained 8 bases not matched to a gene. The CDR3 is made up of 16 amino acids. The germline CDR1 and CDR2 sequences are MGHRA and YSYEKL. CDR3 loop: CASSASSTGDNSPLHF. CDR3 coding DNA: TGCGCCAGCAGCGCATCGTCGACAGGGGATAATTCACCCCTCCACTTT.

This clonotype was observed a handful of times. The chain combines TRBV7-9 with TRBJ2-1, with a tentative D call TRBD2 (5 bases). CDR3 size: 14 residues. The V gene's germline CDR1 is SEHNR and CDR2 FQNEAQ (reference sequence). The V and J ends lost 4 bases and 6 bases respectively, with 13 bases between them. CDR3 residues: CASSWAREGNEQFF. CDR3 DNA: TGTGCCAGCAGCTGGGCGAGGGAAGGCAATGAGCAGTTCTTC.

In its sample, this clonotype was seen many times. The chain links TRBV6-5 to TRBJ2-4; the D is unclear. The V end was cut by 4 bases, the J end by 0 bases, with 16 bases between. Germline loops: CDR1 MNHEY, CDR2 SVGAGI. The CDR3 is 17 amino acids. The CDR3 DNA sequence: TGTGCCAGCAGTTCGTGTTCGGGTTGTGTAGCCAAAAACATTCAGTACTTC. Its translation is CASSSCSGCVAKNIQYF.

The V call is TRBV9, the J call TRBJ2-3, with 7 nucleotides matching TRBD2. The V and J ends lost 6 bases and 5 bases, in that order; junction bases with no gene match: 12. This CDR3 is 15 amino acids long. CDR1 is SGDLS and CDR2 is YYNGEE in the germline V gene. CDR3 in amino acids: CASNKGLRWEDTQYF. The CDR3 DNA sequence: TGTGCCAGCAACAAGGGACTACGCTGGGAAGATACGCAGTATTTT.